The 29 T cell receptor beta chains listed next were all sequenced from one sample in a study of shared clonotypes between healthy human individuals. The method was immunoSEQ multiplex PCR; TCRdb's version includes in-frame clones alone and lacks a portion of them. This sample has around 2,100,000 clones, with less than 95% found just once. Terminally differentiated effector memory CD45RA+ cells were left out of the naive CD8 fraction, which was CD45RO-negative and positively selected for CCR7. Sequencing used naive CD8+ T cells sorted from blood. These receptors came from a man aged 18 to 29 in good health.

The gene calls are TRBV7-6 and TRBJ2-7, with TRBD1 matching 10 bases. The CDR3 has 15 amino acids. The germline CDR1 and CDR2 sequences are SGHVS and FNYEAQ. After removal of 5 bases from V and 7 bases from J, the junction contained 11 bases not matched to a gene. The CDR3 nucleotides are TGTGCCAGCAGCCTTTGGGCCGGGACAGGGGTTGAGCAGTACTTC. This encodes CASSLWAGTGVEQYF.

This clone was observed a single time. Other DNA sequences of this sample code for an identical CDR3. The CDR3 sequence is CASSLGQALYEQYF. The CDR3, as DNA: TGTGCCAGCAGCTTGGGTCAGGCTCTCTACGAGCAGTACTTC. The chain employs TRBV5-6 and TRBJ2-7; no definite D call. Germline V CDR1 and CDR2: SGHDT, YYEEEE. Trimming removed 0 bases from V and 3 bases from J, with 10 bases in between. CDR3 length: 14 amino acids.

This chain uses TRBV15 with TRBJ2-5, with 7 bases identical to TRBD1. Germline V gene data show CDR1 as LNHNV and CDR2 as YYDKDF (reference sequence). Trimming at V came to 3 bases and at J to 5 bases, leaving 6 bases not matched to a gene. The CDR3 totals 14 residues. The CDR3, as DNA: TGTGCCACCAGCAGGACAGGGAATGGGGAGACCCAGTACTTC. Amino acid sequence: CATSRTGNGETQYF. Full variable domain (outside the CDR3, taken from reference TRBV15 and TRBJ2-5): DAMVIQNPRYQVTQFGKPVTLSCSQTLNHNVMYWYQQKSSQAPKLLFHYYDKDFNNEADTPDNFQSRRPNTSFCFLDIRSPGLGDTAMYLCATSRTGNGETQYFGPGTRLLVL.

The chain combines TRBV2 with TRBJ1-5; D is unclear. Trimming removed 7 bases from V and 0 bases from J, with 13 bases in between. CDR3 size: 15 residues. Germline CDR1 is SNHLY and CDR2 is FYNNEI. For the CDR3, the DNA is TGTGCCAGCAAAGATGCAGAACTTAGCAATCAGCCCCAGCATTTT. Translated: CASKDAELSNQPQHF.

This rearrangement joins TRBV7-9 to TRBJ1-1; no clear D gene. V lost 5 bases to trimming and J lost 4 bases, with 17 bases between them. The germline V gene has CDR1 SEHNR and CDR2 FQNEAQ (reference sequence). The CDR3 extends over 15 amino acids. The CDR3 protein is CASSPLVSEITEAFF. For the CDR3, the DNA is TGTGCCAGCAGCCCCCTGGTCTCCGAAATCACTGAAGCTTTCTTT.

This chain links TRBV5-1 with TRBJ2-3; D possibly corresponds to TRBD1 (6 bases). The CDR3 has 16 residues. V was pared by 5 bases and J by 2 bases, with 18 bases between. CDR1 is SGHRS and CDR2 is YFSETQ in the germline V gene. CDR3 nucleotides: TGCGCCAGCAGTCAGAACAGGGAATTTTCCACAGATACGCAGTATTTT. Translation gives CASSQNREFSTDTQYF.

This sequence joins TRBV6-5 and TRBJ2-7, with 10 bases aligning to TRBD2. V dropped 6 bases and J dropped 7; count of bases not matched to a gene: 9. CDR1 is MNHEY, CDR2 SVGAGI, per germline. The CDR3 has 14 residues. The CDR3 sequence: CASRTSGESLEQYF. The CDR3 DNA reads as TGTGCCAGCAGAACTAGCGGGGAGTCTTTGGAGCAGTACTTC.

The V and J genes are TRBV9 and TRBJ2-2; 7 positions match TRBD1. The CDR3 is 15 amino acids. CDR1 is SGDLS and CDR2 is YYNGEE in the germline V gene. J lost 2 bases, V lost 3 bases, and 4 bases had no gene match. CDR3 region: CASSEGTVNTGELFF. The CDR3 nucleotides read TGTGCCAGCAGCGAAGGGACAGTAAACACCGGGGAGCTGTTTTTT.

J is TRBJ1-2 and V is TRBV28; D possibly corresponds to TRBD1 (5 bases). Trimming stripped 2 bases from V and 6 bases from J, with 7 bases between. The CDR3 consists of 12 residues. The germline V gene has CDR1 MDHEN and CDR2 SYDVKM. The CDR3 loop reads CASSLGADGYTF. CDR3 DNA: TGTGCCAGCAGTTTAGGGGCGGATGGCTACACCTTC.

As to this clone: Different DNA sequences within this sample yield the same CDR3. The gene calls are TRBV15 and TRBJ2-7; D might be TRBD1 (6 bases). Germline CDR1 LNHNV, CDR2 YYDKDF (reference sequence). The CDR3 has 14 residues. The V end was cut by 0 bases, the J end by 4 bases, with 10 bases between. The CDR3 DNA follows: TGTGCCACCAGCAGAGATCTGGGGGCTTACGAGCAGTACTTC. It translates to CATSRDLGAYEQYF.

This sequence joins TRBV7-9 and TRBJ2-7, with D possibly TRBD2 on 5 matching bases. CDR3 length: 16 amino acids. Trimming pared 8 bases from V and 1 base from J, leaving 21 bases between. Germline V gene lookup returns CDR1 SEHNR and CDR2 FQNEAQ (reference sequence). CDR3 bases: TGTGCCAGCGGACGAAAATACGGGGATAGATCCTACGAGCAGTACTTC. This codes for CASGRKYGDRSYEQYF.

The chain combines TRBV27 with TRBJ1-1, with D perhaps TRBD1 (5 bases). CDR1 and CDR2 from the germline V gene are MNHEY and SMNVEV (reference sequence). The CDR3 totals 13 residues. The V and J ends lost 9 bases and 1 base respectively, with 12 bases between them. CDR3: CASAMGGNTEAFF. CDR3 nucleotide sequence: TGTGCCAGTGCTATGGGGGGGAACACTGAAGCTTTCTTT.

The chain couples TRBV19 to TRBJ1-1, with no clear D. The CDR3 loop spans 12 amino acids. V was shortened by 6 bases and J by 9 bases, with 14 bases between the two germline ends. The germline V gene encodes CDR1 LNHDA and CDR2 SQIVND (reference sequence). CDR3 DNA: TGTGCCAGTAGCCTTGACCGGATTCAAGCTTTCTTT. This sequence encodes CASSLDRIQAFF. Looking up the rest from reference TRBV19 and TRBJ1-1 gives the full variable domain: DGGITQSPKYLFRKEGQNVTLSCEQNLNHDAMYWYRQDPGQGLRLIYYSQIVNDFQKGDIAEGYSVSREKKESFPLTVTSAQKNPTAFYLCASSLDRIQAFFGQGTRLTVV.

The chain has TRBV28 and TRBJ2-1; D not certain. The V end was cut by 5 bases, the J end by 4 bases, with 12 bases between. There are 14 residues in the CDR3. Germline CDR1 is MDHEN and CDR2 is SYDVKM. The DNA of the CDR3 is TGTGCCAGCAGTCCGCTGACCCCGTACAATGAGCAGTTCTTC. Translation gives CASSPLTPYNEQFF.

This chain joins TRBV2 and TRBJ2-1, with D unclear. V gave up 6 bases and J gave up 0 bases, with 9 bases separating them. In germline, CDR1 is SNHLY, CDR2 FYNNEI. This CDR3 is 14 amino acids long. The CDR3, as DNA: TGTGCCAGCAGAAGGGCGGTCTCCTACAATGAGCAGTTCTTC. It translates to CASRRAVSYNEQFF.

V usage is TRBV19 and J usage is TRBJ1-1, with TRBD1 as a possible D gene (6 bases). The length of the CDR3 is 12 residues. V lost 7 bases, J lost 10 bases, and 16 bases lay in between. Germline CDR1 is LNHDA and CDR2 is SQIVND (reference sequence). For the CDR3, the DNA is TGTGCCAGTAATACAGGGTCGGTGGGAGCTTTCTTT. Amino acid sequence: CASNTGSVGAFF.

The chain carries TRBV6-4 and TRBJ2-7; D is possibly TRBD2 (6 bases). Trimming pared 4 bases from V and 2 bases from J, leaving 21 bases between. The CDR3 totals 17 residues. The V gene's germline CDR1 is MRHNA and CDR2 SNTAGT. In DNA form, the CDR3 reads TGTGCCAGCAGTGTCCCCAACCCCGGGACTGGGACCTACGAGCAGTACTTC. Protein product: CASSVPNPGTGTYEQYF.

Remarks on this clone: This CDR3 is also generated by other DNA sequences in the sample. The CDR3, as DNA: TGTGCCAGCAGTTTAGGTGTCAGTACAGATACGCAGTATTTT. This codes for CASSLGVSTDTQYF. The chain recombines TRBV27 with TRBJ2-3; the D is unclear. The germline V gene encodes CDR1 MNHEY and CDR2 SMNVEV (reference sequence). This CDR3 has 14 residues. Trimming stripped 2 bases from V and 3 bases from J, with 9 bases between.

The chain joins TRBV9 to TRBJ2-2; 8 nucleotides align to TRBD1. The V gene end was trimmed by 0 bases and the J gene end by 6 bases; junction bases not matched to a gene: 13. The CDR3 sequence is 18 residues long. Germline-derived CDR1 and CDR2 are SGDLS and YYNGEE. The CDR3 loop is CASSVADRTGNMPGELFF. The CDR3 bases are TGTGCCAGCAGCGTAGCGGACCGGACAGGGAACATGCCCGGGGAGCTGTTTTTT. Full variable domain (rest looked up from reference TRBV9 and TRBJ2-2): DSGVTQTPKHLITATGQRVTLRCSPRSGDLSVYWYQQSLDQGLQFLIQYYNGEERAKGNILERFSAQQFPDLHSELNLSSLELGDSALYFCASSVADRTGNMPGELFFGEGSRLTVL.

In DNA form, the CDR3 reads TGCGCCAGCGGGCCCGGGACAGCGAGAATCACTGAAGCTTTCTTT. It is translated as CASGPGTARITEAFF. The chain carries TRBV23-1 and TRBJ1-1; 7 bases fit TRBD1. TRBV23-1 carries the ORF label, with uncertain function. The V segment lost 8 bases and the J segment 4 bases; nucleotides outside the gene matches: 13. The CDR3 is 15 amino acids.

Note on this clone: Other nucleotide sequences from this sample produce the same CDR3. The chain links TRBV30 to TRBJ2-1; D unclear. CDR1 is GTSNPN, CDR2 SVGIG, per germline (reference sequence). Trimming pared 0 bases from V and 0 bases from J, leaving 6 bases between. This CDR3 region has 14 residues. The CDR3 sequence is CAWSVLGSYNEQFF. CDR3 DNA: TGTGCCTGGAGTGTACTCGGCTCCTACAATGAGCAGTTCTTC.

The chain recombines TRBV5-6 with TRBJ1-3; possibly TRBD1 for D (5 bases). CDR1 and CDR2 from the germline V gene are SGHDT and YYEEEE. Between the trimmed V and J ends, which lost 3 bases and 0 bases, there was a span of 10 bases. The CDR3 is made up of 15 amino acids. The CDR3 sequence: CASSSDTYSGNTIYF. The CDR3, as DNA: TGTGCCAGCAGCTCGGACACCTACTCTGGAAACACCATATATTTT.

The chain employs TRBV6-1 and TRBJ1-1; a weak D match, TRBD1 (5 bases). The CDR3 runs to 11 residues. Between the trimmed V and J ends, which lost 10 bases and 7 bases, there was a span of 13 bases. Germline V gene data show CDR1 as MNHNS and CDR2 as SASEGT. DNA for the CDR3: TGTGCCACCTTGGACAACTTTGAAGCTTTCTTT. Residues: CATLDNFEAFF.

The J gene is TRBJ2-7, the V gene TRBV5-4; TRBD1 aligns across 9 bases. V dropped 4 bases and J dropped 5; count of bases not matched to a gene: 4. From germline, CDR1 is SGHNT and CDR2 YYREEE (reference sequence). This CDR3 contains 13 residues. The CDR3 DNA is TGTGCCAGCAGCGTGGACAGGGGAAACGAGCAGTACTTC. Encoded protein: CASSVDRGNEQYF.

The table lists this clone with a count of one. The DNA for the CDR3 is TGTGCCAGCGGGGCGGGAGGGTCCTACGAGCAGTACTTC. It is translated as CASGAGGSYEQYF. The chain couples TRBV6-5 to TRBJ2-7, with TRBD2 identical over 9 bases. V gave up 8 bases and J gave up 1 base; unmatched junction bases: 3. The germline V gene encodes CDR1 MNHEY and CDR2 SVGAGI. The CDR3 covers 13 residues.

The V call is TRBV19, the J call TRBJ2-7; 9 bases map to TRBD2. CDR3 size: 15 residues. J gave up 0 bases and V 5 bases, and 5 bases lay outside the gene matches. Germline values: CDR1 LNHDA, CDR2 SQIVND (reference sequence). CDR3 residues: CASSPIAGVSYEQYF. The CDR3 DNA reads as TGTGCCAGTAGTCCCATAGCGGGAGTCTCCTACGAGCAGTACTTC. The variable domain in full, with the rest retrieved from reference TRBV19 and TRBJ2-7, is DGGITQSPKYLFRKEGQNVTLSCEQNLNHDAMYWYRQDPGQGLRLIYYSQIVNDFQKGDIAEGYSVSREKKESFPLTVTSAQKNPTAFYLCASSPIAGVSYEQYFGPGTRLTVT.

The chain carries TRBV7-6 and TRBJ2-5; weak D call: TRBD1 (5 bases). Germline CDR1 is SGHVS and CDR2 is FNYEAQ. The V end was cut by 4 bases, the J end by 5 bases, with 17 bases between. The CDR3 has 15 amino acids. CDR3 sequence: CASSSQGARWETQYF. DNA of the CDR3: TGTGCCAGCAGCTCGCAAGGGGCACGCTGGGAGACCCAGTACTTC.

This chain joins TRBV7-9 and TRBJ2-7; tentatively, D is TRBD1 (5 bases). Trimming left V 4 bases short and J 4 bases short, with 14 bases between. Germline CDR1 and CDR2: SEHNR and FQNEAQ (reference sequence). The CDR3 runs to 14 residues. CDR3 residues: CASSSPDSRYEQYF. The CDR3 DNA reads TGTGCCAGCAGCTCCCCCGACAGCCGATACGAGCAGTACTTC. The whole variable domain, filled in from reference TRBV7-9 and TRBJ2-7, reads DTGVSQNPRHKITKRGQNVTFRCDPISEHNRLYWYRQTLGQGPEFLTYFQNEAQLEKSRLLSDRFSAERPKGSFSTLEIQRTEQGDSAMYLCASSSPDSRYEQYFGPGTRLTVT.

The genes are TRBV7-2 and TRBJ2-1; TRBD2 matches 8 bases. V shed 2 bases, J shed 4 bases, and the junction held 7 bases outside the gene matches. Germline V gene lookup returns CDR1 SGHTA and CDR2 FQGNSA. This CDR3 has 16 residues. This CDR3 is CASSLPTSGVYNEQFF. The DNA for the CDR3 is TGTGCCAGCAGCTTACCTACTAGCGGAGTGTACAATGAGCAGTTCTTC.